One sample yielded the 27 T cell receptor beta chains listed below, sequenced in a study of graft-versus-host responses after intestinal transplantation. The assay was immunoSEQ multiplex PCR, and TCRdb's table has in-frame clones only and misses some. The sample gives about 27,000 clones, about 81% of which show up once; 0.65% to 0.9% is in the top ten. Their antigen targets remain unknown. Here the sequenced sample was unstimulated CD4+ T cells sorted from spleen or lymph node cells, taken before intestinal transplant. These receptors all stem from a human donor who received an intestinal transplant.

Written as DNA, the CDR3 is TGTGCCAGCAGCCTGAAGAAAGGGGTAACCTACGAGCAGTACTTC. Translated: CASSLKKGVTYEQYF. The rearrangement uses TRBV11-1 and TRBJ2-7; possible D gene TRBD1, 5 bases. The CDR3 totals 15 residues. Trimming took 5 bases from V and 2 from J, leaving 16 bases between them. Germline-derived CDR1 and CDR2 are SGHAT and FQDESV (reference sequence). Variable domain in full (rest from reference TRBV11-1 and TRBJ2-7): EAEVAQSPRYKITEKSQAVAFWCDPISGHATLYWYRQILGQGPELLVQFQDESVVDDSQLPKDRFSAERLKGVDSTLKIQPAELGDSAMYLCASSLKKGVTYEQYFGPGTRLTVT.

This clone has a single count. The rearrangement links TRBV7-2 to TRBJ2-2, with D possibly called TRBD1 or TRBD2 (5 bases each). Germline-derived CDR1 and CDR2 are SGHTA and FQGNSA. The ends were cut back, 1 base at V and 1 base at J, with 10 bases in the middle. This CDR3 has 16 residues. This chain's CDR3 is CASSLVPGLNTGELFF. The CDR3 DNA reads TGTGCCAGCAGCTTAGTTCCGGGGCTGAACACCGGGGAGCTGTTTTTT.

V and J are TRBV11-2 and TRBJ2-3; TRBD1 matches at 9 bases. This CDR3 region has 16 residues. V dropped 1 base and J dropped 3; count of bases not matched to a gene: 5. The germline gives CDR1 SGHAT, CDR2 FQNNGV. The CDR3 region has the DNA TGTGCCAGCAGCTTAGGGGGACAGGGTTGGACAGATACGCAGTATTTT. Translation: CASSLGGQGWTDTQYF. The whole variable domain, filled in from reference TRBV11-2 and TRBJ2-3, reads EAGVAQSPRYKIIEKRQSVAFWCNPISGHATLYWYQQILGQGPKLLIQFQNNGVVDDSQLPKDRFSAERLKGVDSTLKIQPAKLEDSAVYLCASSLGGQGWTDTQYFGPGTRLTVL.

The count of this clone is one. The chain uses TRBV7-9 and TRBJ1-3; 8 nucleotides match TRBD1. This CDR3 has 16 residues. The germline CDR1 and CDR2 sequences are SEHNR and FQNEAQ (reference sequence). With 8 bases clipped from V and 5 bases from J, the junction kept 14 bases outside the gene matches. CDR3 region: CASSLTYDRGRNTIYF. The CDR3 DNA reads as TGTGCCAGCTCCTTAACATACGACAGGGGTAGAAACACCATATATTTT. Based on the CDR3 plus reference TRBV7-9 and TRBJ1-3, the full variable domain is DTGVSQNPRHKITKRGQNVTFRCDPISEHNRLYWYRQTLGQGPEFLTYFQNEAQLEKSRLLSDRFSAERPKGSFSTLEIQRTEQGDSAMYLCASSLTYDRGRNTIYFGEGSWLTVV.

The CDR3 sequence: CASRRPGPSIYNEQFF. The DNA of the CDR3 is TGTGCCAGTAGACGTCCCGGACCAAGTATTTACAATGAGCAGTTCTTC. The chain links TRBV19 to TRBJ2-1; D uncertain. Germline CDR1 and CDR2: LNHDA and SQIVND (reference sequence). V lost 6 bases to trimming and J lost 4 bases, with 19 bases between them. The CDR3 has 16 residues. Using reference TRBV19 and TRBJ2-1 for the parts outside the CDR3, the full variable domain is DGGITQSPKYLFRKEGQNVTLSCEQNLNHDAMYWYRQDPGQGLRLIYYSQIVNDFQKGDIAEGYSVSREKKESFPLTVTSAQKNPTAFYLCASRRPGPSIYNEQFFGPGTRLTVL.

The chain links TRBV6-1 to TRBJ2-7; 11 bases fit TRBD2. Germline CDR1 is MNHNS and CDR2 is SASEGT. The CDR3 loop spans 14 amino acids. V lost 7 bases, J lost 4 bases, and 6 bases stayed unmatched. The CDR3 region is CASMWLAGGYEQYF. The CDR3 DNA is TGTGCCAGCATGTGGCTAGCGGGAGGTTACGAGCAGTACTTC.

Comments on this clone: This sample also contains other DNA sequences that code for the same CDR3. This chain joins TRBV2 and TRBJ2-1; no firm D call. The germline V and J ends were trimmed by 6 bases and 0 bases, with 12 bases remaining between them. The germline V gene has CDR1 SNHLY and CDR2 FYNNEI. CDR3 length: 15 amino acids. The CDR3 DNA is TGTGCCAGCAGGCGGCTGACGGTCTCCTACAATGAGCAGTTCTTC. Translating it yields CASRRLTVSYNEQFF.

This clone was observed a single time. V gene TRBV18 combines with J gene TRBJ2-1; no clear D gene. The CDR3 is 14 residues long. CDR1 and CDR2 (germline): KGHSH, LQKENI. V was trimmed by 0 bases and J by 6 bases, leaving 9 bases between them. The CDR3: CASSPPSAPNEQFF. Here the CDR3 DNA reads TGTGCCAGCTCACCACCCTCGGCCCCCAATGAGCAGTTCTTC.

The chain links TRBV30 to TRBJ1-1, with D possibly being TRBD1 (5 bases). Germline loops: CDR1 GTSNPN, CDR2 SVGIG (reference sequence). The CDR3 sequence is 12 residues long. With 4 bases removed from V and 4 bases from J, the gap between germline ends came to 10 bases. In nucleotides, the CDR3 is TGTGCCTGGAAACGGGACTCCACTGAAGCTTTCTTT. It encodes CAWKRDSTEAFF.

The rearrangement links TRBV7-2 to TRBJ2-7, with TRBD2 matching 7 bases. J lost 1 base, V lost 2 bases, and 14 bases had no gene match. The CDR3 length is 18 residues. Germline V gives CDR1 SGHTA, CDR2 FQGNSA. In nucleotides, the CDR3 is TGTGCCAGCAGCTTAATAAGCCCGAGAGCGGGGAGATCCTACGAGCAGTACTTC. This translates into CASSLISPRAGRSYEQYF.

J is TRBJ2-7 and V is TRBV10-2; D is ambiguous. There are 13 residues in the CDR3. Germline CDR1 reads WSHSY; CDR2 reads SAAADI. V gave up 5 bases and J gave up 2 bases, with 10 bases separating them. This chain's CDR3 is CASSLDSPYEQYF. In nucleotides, the CDR3 is TGCGCCAGCAGTTTGGATAGCCCCTACGAGCAGTACTTC.

CDR3 coding DNA: TGCGCCAGCAGCTTGGAGGGACAGGGAGCAAATGAGCAGTTCTTC. Its protein product is CASSLEGQGANEQFF. This sequence joins TRBV5-1 and TRBJ2-1; TRBD1 matches 9 bases. In germline, CDR1 is SGHRS, CDR2 YFSETQ. The CDR3 extends over 15 amino acids. With 0 bases clipped from V and 7 bases from J, the junction kept 5 bases outside the gene matches.

This clone was seen a handful of times. The chain is built from TRBV4-1 and TRBJ1-3; 8 bases agree with TRBD1. Germline-derived CDR1 and CDR2 are MGHRA and YSYEKL. This CDR3 has 17 residues. V lost 1 base, J lost 2 bases, and 7 bases stayed unmatched. This CDR3 is CASSQGYRGRPGNTIYF. DNA of the CDR3: TGCGCCAGCAGCCAAGGGTACAGGGGGAGGCCTGGAAACACCATATATTTT.

The chain links TRBV11-1 to TRBJ1-3, with D tentatively TRBD1 (6 bases). The CDR3 has 13 residues. V was trimmed by 6 bases and J by 3 bases, leaving 9 bases between them. Germline-derived CDR1 and CDR2 are SGHAT and FQDESV (reference sequence). CDR3 protein: CASSRTDGNTIYF. For the CDR3, the DNA is TGTGCCAGCAGTCGGACAGATGGAAACACCATATATTTT.

The chain is built from TRBV5-4 and TRBJ2-5; 8 nucleotides match TRBD1. The CDR3 has 15 amino acids. The junction had 10 bases not matched to a gene; V was cut back by 4 bases and J by 5 bases. Germline V gene sequence: CDR1 SGHNT, CDR2 YYREEE (reference sequence). DNA of the CDR3: TGTGCCAGCAGCCCAGGACAGGGAGGTTGGGAGACCCAGTACTTC. It codes for CASSPGQGGWETQYF.

Note on this clone: One end of the junction fails to match germline, which may point to a read error. The identical CDR3 is also encoded by other nucleotide sequences in the sample. In DNA form, the CDR3 reads TGCGCCAGCAGCCGGGGGCGAGGACCGGAAAAACTGTTTTTT. This sequence encodes CASSRGRGPEKLFF. V and J are TRBV11-2 and TRBJ1-4; a weak D match, TRBD1 (6 bases). The CDR3 is made up of 14 amino acids. From germline, CDR1 is SGHAT and CDR2 FQNNGV.

CDR3 DNA sequence: TGTGCCAGCAGCTTCGGTTCTGAAAAAAGCTTCCTAGCCAAAAACATTCAGTACTTC. It encodes CASSFGSEKSFLAKNIQYF. The chain has TRBV5-8 and TRBJ2-4, with unresolved D. The V end lost 2 bases, the J end lost 0 bases, and 21 bases lay between the germline ends. This CDR3 is built from 19 residues. CDR1 and CDR2 (germline): SGHTS, YDEGEE. Supplemented by reference TRBV5-8 and TRBJ2-4, the full variable domain reads EAGVTQSPTHLIKTRGQQATLRCSPISGHTSVYWYQQALGLGLQFLLWYDEGEERNRGNFPPRFSGRQFPNYSSELNVNALELEDSALYLCASSFGSEKSFLAKNIQYFGAGTRLSVL.

The chain joins TRBV4-2 to TRBJ2-2, with TRBD1 as a possible D gene (5 bases). The V end was cut by 1 base, the J end by 1 base, with 7 bases between. Germline V lookup: CDR1 LGHNA, CDR2 YNFKEQ. The CDR3 has 15 residues. CDR3: CASSQADRNTGELFF. The CDR3 coding sequence is TGTGCCAGCAGCCAAGCAGACAGGAACACCGGGGAGCTGTTTTTT.

This clone was picked up a small number of times. The genes are TRBV6-5 and TRBJ1-5; D gene uncertain. Trimming took 5 bases from V and 0 from J, leaving 11 bases between them. The CDR3 sequence is 15 residues long. Germline V gives CDR1 MNHEY, CDR2 SVGAGI. CDR3 DNA sequence: TGTGCCAGCAGTCCCGGTGGAGATAGCAATCAGCCCCAGCATTTT. Residues: CASSPGGDSNQPQHF.

The chain combines TRBV9 with TRBJ2-3; either TRBD1 or TRBD2 may supply D (6 bases each). The V gene lost 4 bases and the J gene lost 2 bases, with 17 bases spanning the gap. The CDR3 has 16 residues. The germline V gene encodes CDR1 SGDLS and CDR2 YYNGEE. CDR3 bases: TGTGCCAGCAGCAAGAGGGGGGTTTCGCACACAGATACGCAGTATTTT. It is translated as CASSKRGVSHTDTQYF.

Details on this clone: An end of the junction differs from the germline gene, which may be a read error. CDR3 amino acids: CASSPLGQGLGNRPQHF. In nucleotides, the CDR3 is TGCGCCAGCAGTCCTTTAGGACAGGGGTTAGGGAATCGGCCCCAGCATTTT. This sequence joins TRBV2 and TRBJ1-5; the match to TRBD1 covers 9 bases. CDR1 is SNHLY, CDR2 FYNNEI, per germline. The CDR3 has 17 amino acids. The full variable domain, rest sourced from reference TRBV2 and TRBJ1-5, is EPEVTQTPSHQVTQMGQEVILRCVPISNHLYFYWYRQILGQKVEFLVSFYNNEISEKSEIFDDQFSVERPDGSNFTLKIRSTKLEDSAMYFCASSPLGQGLGNRPQHFGDGTRLSIL.

This rearrangement joins TRBV7-3 to TRBJ2-3, with unresolved D. The germline V gene encodes CDR1 SGHTA and CDR2 FQGTGA. Trimming removed 1 base from V and 3 bases from J, with 8 bases in between. The CDR3 runs to 14 residues. The CDR3 bases are TGTGCCAGCAGCTTAAATTGGGGTACAGATACGCAGTATTTT. This gives the protein CASSLNWGTDTQYF.

The genes are TRBV2 and TRBJ2-3; a weak D match, TRBD2 (6 bases). V gave up 3 bases and J gave up 2 bases, with 6 bases separating them. Germline V lookup: CDR1 SNHLY, CDR2 FYNNEI. This CDR3 has 13 amino acids. CDR3 sequence: CASSEDYTDTQYF. The DNA of the CDR3 is TGTGCCAGCAGTGAGGACTACACAGATACGCAGTATTTT.

The V and J genes are TRBV4-1 and TRBJ2-5; 7 bases are a match to TRBD1. The CDR3 contains 14 residues. The ends lost 5 bases at V and 7 bases at J; junction bases unmatched: 10. CDR1 and CDR2 (germline): MGHRA, YSYEKL. CDR3 nucleotide sequence: TGCGCCAGCAGCAGACAGGGCGGAGATGGGACCCAGTACTTC. This gives the protein CASSRQGGDGTQYF.

The rearrangement uses TRBV9 and TRBJ2-1; D may be TRBD1 (5 bases). Germline V gene lookup returns CDR1 SGDLS and CDR2 YYNGEE. Trimming removed 0 bases from V and 2 bases from J, with 9 bases in between. CDR3 length: 15 amino acids. This chain's CDR3 is CASSVAPTAYNEQFF. The CDR3 DNA follows: TGTGCCAGCAGCGTAGCTCCGACAGCCTACAATGAGCAGTTCTTC.

The chain has TRBV5-6 and TRBJ2-3; the D gene is possibly TRBD2 (6 bases). Germline CDR1 reads SGHDT; CDR2 reads YYEEEE. The CDR3 sequence is 15 residues long. V lost 0 bases and J lost 8, with 16 bases in between. The CDR3 protein is CASSLDWASDTTQYF. DNA for the CDR3: TGTGCCAGCAGCTTGGATTGGGCTAGCGATACTACGCAGTATTTT.

This clone was counted a single time. The chain has TRBV14 and TRBJ2-1; 11 bases line up with TRBD2. This CDR3 spans 16 amino acids. The germline V gene encodes CDR1 SGHDN and CDR2 FVKESK. V shed 1 base and J 6 bases; nucleotides not matched to a gene: 5. CDR3 amino acids: CASSQVLLAGGNEQFF. CDR3 DNA: TGTGCCAGCAGCCAAGTCTTGCTAGCGGGAGGCAATGAGCAGTTCTTC.